This TCR beta chain was profiled in a study of control samples from healthy donors and cancer patients. Trimming shortened V by 2 bases and J by 4 bases, and 13 bases separated the two germline ends. The CDR3 loop spans 15 amino acids. The germline V gene has CDR1 MNHEY and CDR2 SMNVEV (reference sequence). Clones were sequenced by immunoSEQ multiplex PCR, and TCRdb holds only the in-frame ones, with some missing. The table lists 110,000 or so clones, just under 90% of them singletons. The origin of this receptor is a man between 25 and 39 years old in good health. The sequenced sample was blood. The chain combines TRBV27 with TRBJ2-3; no definite D call. CDR3 in DNA: TGTGCCAGCAGTTTAGATTTAAGTTCCCCAGATACGCAGTATTTT. It is translated as CASSLDLSSPDTQYF.